This is a list of T cell receptor beta chains from one sample in a study of cytomegalovirus exposure and HLA in healthy donors. This table comes from immunoSEQ multiplex PCR, and its TCRdb copy is limited to in-frame clones, with some not included. The sample includes 160,000 or so clones, about 80% of them seen just once. Sequenced input: PBMCs. Every receptor here comes from a man aged 30-40 years in good health and CMV-seronegative. Both conserved end residues are part of each CDR3. D genes are given only for firm matches. Some rows have no size entry. The others give once, few or many, or a class for an expanded clone.

TRBD2	TRBV7-2	NA	TRBJ2-7	CASSRTSGTYEQYF	TGTGCCAGCAGCCGGACTAGCGGAACCTACGAGCAGTACTTC
TRBD1	TRBV11-2	NA	TRBJ2-3	CASSSSDRLPTDTQYF	TGTGCCAGCAGCTCCTCGGACAGGCTCCCCACAGATACGCAGTATTTT
TRBD2	TRBV28	NA	TRBJ2-7	CASSPDGLDPYEQYF	TGTGCCAGCAGCCCCGACGGACTAGATCCCTACGAGCAGTACTTC
NA	TRBV2	NA	TRBJ1-2	CASSPFQSNYGYTF	TGTGCCAGCAGTCCCTTTCAGTCTAACTATGGCTACACCTTC
TRBD2	TRBV28	NA	TRBJ2-5	CASSRTSGRETQYF	TGTGCCAGCAGTCGGACTAGCGGGAGAGAGACCCAGTACTTC
NA	TRBV29-1	NA	TRBJ1-2	CSARQGPPYGYTF	TGCAGCGCCCGCCAGGGGCCCCCCTATGGCTACACCTTC
TRBD1	TRBV13	NA	TRBJ2-7	CASSLRQGARFEQYF	TGTGCCAGCAGCTTAAGGCAGGGGGCACGGTTCGAGCAGTACTTC
TRBD2	TRBV13	NA	TRBJ2-7	CASSPNIGLSGSREQYF	TGTGCCAGCAGCCCCAATATAGGACTAAGCGGGAGTCGCGAGCAGTACTTC
NA	TRBV2	NA	TRBJ1-2	CASSERRGVDGYTF	TGTGCCAGCAGTGAACGAAGGGGCGTCGATGGCTACACCTTC
NA	TRBV5-5	NA	TRBJ1-1	CASSPRGNTEAFF	TGTGCCAGCAGCCCTAGGGGGAACACTGAAGCTTTCTTT
NA	TRBV5-1	few	TRBJ2-1	CASSRDTRYNEQFF	TGCGCCAGCAGTCGGGACACCCGCTACAATGAGCAGTTCTTC
TRBD1	TRBV13	NA	TRBJ1-2	CASSFEGAEGNYGYTF	TGTGCCAGCAGCTTTGAGGGGGCGGAAGGGAATTATGGCTACACCTTC
TRBD2	TRBV5-1	NA	TRBJ2-2	CASSLGLAANTGELFF	TGCGCCAGCAGCTTGGGACTAGCGGCGAACACCGGGGAGCTGTTTTTT
TRBD1	TRBV28	NA	TRBJ2-3	CASRYNSDRGTDTQYF	TGTGCCAGCAGATATAACTCGGACAGGGGAACAGATACGCAGTATTTT
TRBD1	TRBV6-4	NA	TRBJ2-5	CASSPTGEQETQYF	TGTGCCAGCAGTCCCACAGGGGAACAAGAGACCCAGTACTTC
NA	TRBV19	NA	TRBJ1-2	CASKGHTEYGYTF	TGTGCCAGTAAGGGGCACACCGAATATGGCTACACCTTC